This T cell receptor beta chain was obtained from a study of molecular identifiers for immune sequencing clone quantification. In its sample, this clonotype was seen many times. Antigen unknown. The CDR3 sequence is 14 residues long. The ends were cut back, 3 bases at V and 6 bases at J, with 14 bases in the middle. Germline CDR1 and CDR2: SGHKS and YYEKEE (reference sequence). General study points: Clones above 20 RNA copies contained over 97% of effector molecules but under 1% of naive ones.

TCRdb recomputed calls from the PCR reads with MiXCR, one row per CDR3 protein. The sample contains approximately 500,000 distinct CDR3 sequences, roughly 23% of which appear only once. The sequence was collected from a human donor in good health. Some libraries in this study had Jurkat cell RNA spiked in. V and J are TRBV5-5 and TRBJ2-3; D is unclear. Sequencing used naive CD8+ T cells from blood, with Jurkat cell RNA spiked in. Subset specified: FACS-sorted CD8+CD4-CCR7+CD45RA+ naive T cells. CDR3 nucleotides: TGTGCCAGCAGCTCCGGACCTATGGACGATACGCAGTATTTT. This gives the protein CASSSGPMDDTQYF. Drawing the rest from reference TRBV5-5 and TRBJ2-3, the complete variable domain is DAGVTQSPTHLIKTRGQQVTLRCSPISGHKSVSWYQQVLGQGPQFIFQYYEKEERGRGNFPDRFSARQFPNYSSELNVNALLLGDSALYLCASSSGPMDDTQYFGPGTRLTVL.